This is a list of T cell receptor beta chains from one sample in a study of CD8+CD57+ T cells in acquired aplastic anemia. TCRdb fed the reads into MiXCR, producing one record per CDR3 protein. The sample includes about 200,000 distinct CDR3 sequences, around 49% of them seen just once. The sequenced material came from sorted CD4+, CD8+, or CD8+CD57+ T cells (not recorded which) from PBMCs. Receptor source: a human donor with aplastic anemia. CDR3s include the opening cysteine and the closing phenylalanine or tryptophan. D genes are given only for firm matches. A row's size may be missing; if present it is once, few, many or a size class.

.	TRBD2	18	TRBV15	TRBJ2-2	TGTGCCACCAGCAGCCGGACTAGCGGGGGGGCGTACACCGGGGAGCTGTTTTTT	CATSSRTSGGAYTGELFF
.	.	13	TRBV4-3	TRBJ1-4	TGCGCCAGCAGCCAACGACCTAATGAAAAACTGTTTTTT	CASSQRPNEKLFF
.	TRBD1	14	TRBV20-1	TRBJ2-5	TGCAGTGCTAGAGCCCTGGACAGGAGGGAGACCCAGTACTTC	CSARALDRRETQYF
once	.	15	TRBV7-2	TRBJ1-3	TGTGCCAGCAGCTCTCGGGAGAGCTCTGGAAACACCATATATTTT	CASSSRESSGNTIYF
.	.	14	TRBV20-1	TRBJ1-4	TGCAGTGCTAGAGGGGCGGCGACTAATGAAGAACTGTTTTTT	CSARGAATNEELFF
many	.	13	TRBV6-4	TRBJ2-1	TGTGCCAGCACCAGGGAAATCGCCAATGAGCAGTTCTTC	CASTREIANEQFF
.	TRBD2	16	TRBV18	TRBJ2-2	TGTGCCAGCTCACCTCAAACTAGCGGGGTCACCGGGGAGCTGTTTTTT	CASSPQTSGVTGELFF
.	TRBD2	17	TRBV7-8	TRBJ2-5	TGTGCCAGCAGCCCCGAGTTGGGACTAGCGGGGGGGGAGACCCAGTACTTC	CASSPELGLAGGETQYF
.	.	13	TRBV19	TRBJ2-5	TGTGCCAGTAGTGGGCAGCACAATCAGCCCCAGTACTTC	CASSGQHNQPQYF
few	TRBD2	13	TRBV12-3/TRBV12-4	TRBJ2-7	TGTGCCAGCAGTTTCCGAGCGGGGTACGAGCAGTACTTC	CASSFRAGYEQYF
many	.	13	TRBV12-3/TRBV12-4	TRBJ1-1	TGTGCCAGCAGTTTCCAACGGTACACTGAAGCTTTCTTT	CASSFQRYTEAFF
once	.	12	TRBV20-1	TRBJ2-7	TGCAGTGCTGGTTACAGGGAGGCCGAGCAGTACTTC	CSAGYREAEQYF
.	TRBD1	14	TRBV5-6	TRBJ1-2	TGTGCCAGCAGCATCAGGACAGGGCACTATGGCTACACCTTC	CASSIRTGHYGYTF
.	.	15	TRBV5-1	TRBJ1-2	TGCGCCAGCAGCTCCCGGGAGGGCGGTAACTATGGCTACACCTTC	CASSSREGGNYGYTF
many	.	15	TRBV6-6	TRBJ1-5	TGTGCCAGCAGTAAGCTGCAGGGAGGCAATCAGCCCCAGCATTTT	CASSKLQGGNQPQHF
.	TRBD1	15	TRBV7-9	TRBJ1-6	TGTGCCAGCAGCTCACGACAGGGGGGGGATTCACCCCTCCACTTT	CASSSRQGGDSPLHF
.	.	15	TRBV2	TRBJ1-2	TGTGCCAGCAGTGACAAGAGGGGGAATGACTATGGCTACACCTTC	CASSDKRGNDYGYTF
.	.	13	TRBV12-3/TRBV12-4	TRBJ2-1	TGTGCCAGCAGCCTTGTAACAGGGATTGAGCAGTTCTTC	CASSLVTGIEQFF
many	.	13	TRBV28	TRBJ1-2	TGTGCCAGCAGTTTATTGGACAGCTATGGCTACACCTTC	CASSLLDSYGYTF
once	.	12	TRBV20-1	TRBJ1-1	TGCAGTGCTAGAACGGGGCGCAGTGAAGCTTTCTTT	CSARTGRSEAFF
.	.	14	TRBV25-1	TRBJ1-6	TGTGCCAGCAGTGAGGCGGGGGGTAATTCACCCCTCCACTTT	CASSEAGGNSPLHF
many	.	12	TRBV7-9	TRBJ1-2	TGTGCCAGCGAGACCTCAAACTATGGCTACACCTTC	CASETSNYGYTF
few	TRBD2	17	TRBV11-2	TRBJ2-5	TGTGCCAGCAGCCGCCCTACTAGCGGGGGGGCGGGGGAGACCCAGTACTTC	CASSRPTSGGAGETQYF
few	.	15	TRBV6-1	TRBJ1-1	TGTGCCAGCAGTGACCCGGCAGCCCTGAACACTGAAGCTTTCTTT	CASSDPAALNTEAFF
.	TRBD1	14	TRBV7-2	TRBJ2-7	TGTGCCAGCAGCCCCCGACAGGGGTCATACGAGCAGTACTTC	CASSPRQGSYEQYF
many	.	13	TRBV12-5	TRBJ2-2	TGTGCTAGTGGTTTGACGGCTACCGGGGAGCTGTTTTTT	CASGLTATGELFF
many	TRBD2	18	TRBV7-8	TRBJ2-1	TGTGCCAGCAGCTTAGGGGGGGGAGCGGGAGGGATTTGGTATGAGCAGTTCTTC	CASSLGGGAGGIWYEQFF
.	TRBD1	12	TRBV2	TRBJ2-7	TGTGCCAGCAAGGGACAGTCCTACGAGCAGTACTTC	CASKGQSYEQYF
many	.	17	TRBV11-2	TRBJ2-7	TGTGCCAGCACCACCGCCCCATCAAGGGGGAGCTCCTACGAGCAGTACTTC	CASTTAPSRGSSYEQYF
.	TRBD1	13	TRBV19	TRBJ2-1	TGTGCCAGTTGGGACAGGGGGTTCAATGAGCAGTTCTTC	CASWDRGFNEQFF
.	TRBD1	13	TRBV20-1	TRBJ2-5	TGCAGTGCTAGCGGACAGGCTCAAGAGACCCAGTACTTC	CSASGQAQETQYF
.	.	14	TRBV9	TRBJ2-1	TGTGCCAGCAGCGTGGGCCAAGGGATCAATGAGCAGTTCTTC	CASSVGQGINEQFF
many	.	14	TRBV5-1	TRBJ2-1	TGCGCCAGCAGCCCTCGGGACGGATACAATGAGCAGTTCTTC	CASSPRDGYNEQFF
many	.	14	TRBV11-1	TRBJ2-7	TGTGCCAGCAGCCCACGATCCATCACCTACGAGCAGTACTTC	CASSPRSITYEQYF
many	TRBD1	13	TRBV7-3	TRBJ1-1	TGTGCCAGCAGCCGACAGGGGGAGGCTGAAGCTTTCTTT	CASSRQGEAEAFF
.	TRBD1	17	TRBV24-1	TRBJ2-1	TGTGCCACCAGTGATCCGTCGGGACAGGGAAGCTACAATGAGCAGTTCTTC	CATSDPSGQGSYNEQFF
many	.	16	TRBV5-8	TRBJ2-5	TGTGCCAGCAGCCCCCGGGGCAGGGCGAATGGCGAGACCCAGTACTTC	CASSPRGRANGETQYF
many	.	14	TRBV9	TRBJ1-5	TGTGCCAGCAGCGATGGGGTGTGGGGTAAGCCCCAGCATTTT	CASSDGVWGKPQHF
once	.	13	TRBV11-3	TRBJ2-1	TGTGCCAGCAGCTCGGGGGGCCTTGCGGAGCAGTTCTTC	CASSSGGLAEQFF
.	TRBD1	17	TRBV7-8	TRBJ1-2	TGTGCCAGCAGCCCCCGGACAGGGGGCCATATAATCTATGGCTACACCTTC	CASSPRTGGHIIYGYTF
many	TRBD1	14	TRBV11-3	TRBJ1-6	TGTGCCAGCAGCGAACAGGGGGCAGTTTCACCCCTCCACTTT	CASSEQGAVSPLHF
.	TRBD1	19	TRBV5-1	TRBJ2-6	TGCGCCAGCAGCCAGTACGGGACAGGGGACTTCTCTGGGGCCAACGTCCTGACTTTC	CASSQYGTGDFSGANVLTF
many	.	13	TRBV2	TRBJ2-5	TGTGCCAGCACGATCGGTTTACAAGAGACCCAGTACTTC	CASTIGLQETQYF
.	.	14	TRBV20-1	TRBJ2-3	TGCAGTGCTCACCTGGGGCGGGCGCCAGATACGCAGTATTTT	CSAHLGRAPDTQYF
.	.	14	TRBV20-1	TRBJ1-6	TGCAGTGCTAGTGTGGGGAGGTCTGGTTCACCCCTCCACTTT	CSASVGRSGSPLHF
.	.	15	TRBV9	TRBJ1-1	TGTGCCAGCAGCACTGGGACTAGCGGACGCACAGAAGCTTTCTTT	CASSTGTSGRTEAFF